At least ten counts were recorded for the clone carrying this T cell receptor beta chain. As yet, its antigen is unknown. This sample stems from a study of cytotoxic CD8 clonotypes in ibrutinib-treated CLL. About the research overall: Included were 11 relapsed/refractory and roughly 15 treatment-naive patients, of whom fewer than 18 were IGHV unmutated. Study-level findings and limits: The study found public clonotypes uncommon, contracting or stable on treatment.

Per germline, CDR1 SGHAT and CDR2 FQNNGV. The CDR3 has 13 amino acids. V lost 7 bases, J lost 2 bases, and 11 bases lay in between. TCRdb keeps only in-frame clones here, not all; method: immunoSEQ multiplex PCR. The data show fewer than 45,000 clones, about 50% seen once. The chain has TRBV11-2 and TRBJ1-2; D possibly corresponds to TRBD1 (5 bases). The source of this sequence is a human donor with chronic lymphocytic leukemia. This specimen consisted of PBMCs, obtained before ibrutinib treatment. CDR3 region: CASTLGGNYGYTF. CDR3 nucleotide sequence: TGTGCCAGCACCCTGGGGGGGAACTATGGCTACACCTTC.